The 20 T cell receptor beta chains presented below share a single source sample, sequenced in a study of cytomegalovirus exposure and HLA in healthy donors. Primers included in the PCR were 60 Vbeta and 13 Jbeta primers. Produced via immunoSEQ multiplex PCR; TCRdb's table is partial and in-frame only. The sample includes about 140,000 clones, 70% to 80% seen only once; the top ten take 1.5% to 2%. Material: PBMCs. The source is a female donor in good health and CMV-seronegative.

The rearrangement joins TRBV7-2 to TRBJ2-3, with D perhaps matching TRBD2 (6 bases). V lost 5 bases and J 6 bases, leaving 15 bases between the germline ends. The CDR3 runs to 14 residues. Germline assignment: CDR1 SGHTA and CDR2 FQGNSA. CDR3 loop: CASSPPPGRDTQYF. As DNA, the CDR3 is TGTGCCAGCAGCCCCCCCCCGGGGAGGGATACGCAGTATTTT.

V is TRBV9 and J is TRBJ1-4; 9 bases map to TRBD1. CDR3 length: 15 residues. V trimming: 2 bases; J trimming: 5 bases; junction bases outside the gene matches: 4. The V gene's germline CDR1 is SGDLS and CDR2 YYNGEE. The CDR3 loop is CASSVRGQGNEKLFF. CDR3 in DNA: TGTGCCAGCAGCGTTCGGGGACAGGGCAATGAAAAACTGTTTTTT.

CDR3 nucleotides: TGTGCCAGCAGTGTAATCCCGGGACAGACCCTCGGAGGGGCCAACGTCCTGACTTTC. The encoded protein is CASSVIPGQTLGGANVLTF. V is TRBV2 and J is TRBJ2-6; 7 nucleotides align to TRBD1. The ends lost 4 bases at V and 4 bases at J; junction bases unmatched: 16. Germline V gene sequence: CDR1 SNHLY, CDR2 FYNNEI. The CDR3 covers 19 residues.

The chain couples TRBV7-3 to TRBJ2-1; maybe TRBD2 (6 bases). V lost 4 bases to trimming and J lost 9 bases, with 19 bases between them. The V gene's germline CDR1 is SGHTA and CDR2 FQGTGA. CDR3 length: 15 amino acids. The CDR3 DNA is TGTGCCAGCAGCTCCCTTGGCCGGGAGCAGGGTGAGCAGTTCTTC. Translation: CASSSLGREQGEQFF. Supplemented by reference TRBV7-3 and TRBJ2-1, the full variable domain reads GAGVSQTPSNKVTEKGKYVELRCDPISGHTALYWYRQSLGQGPEFLIYFQGTGAADDSGLPNDRFFAVRPEGSVSTLKIQRTERGDSAVYLCASSSLGREQGEQFFGPGTRLTVL.

The V call is TRBV7-8, the J call TRBJ2-1, with 9 bases aligning to TRBD1. V lost 5 bases to trimming and J lost 6 bases; unmatched junction nucleotides: 8. This CDR3 is built from 15 residues. The germline V gene encodes CDR1 SGHVS and CDR2 FQNEAQ. The CDR3 protein is CASSTRDRASNEQFF. For the CDR3, the DNA is TGTGCCAGCAGCACCCGGGACAGGGCCTCCAATGAGCAGTTCTTC.

This clone was observed a handful of times. At one end, the junction sequence differs from germline, possibly due to a read error. V gene TRBV5-6 combines with J gene TRBJ1-1; TRBD1 matches at 7 bases. Germline CDR1 and CDR2: SGHDT and YYEEEE. The CDR3 has 10 amino acids. The CDR3 nucleotides are TGTGCCAGCAGAGGGACAGCCGAAGCCTTT. Protein: CASRGTAEAF.

The J gene is TRBJ1-1, the V gene TRBV18, with a weak D call TRBD1 (6 bases). The V end lost 3 bases, the J end lost 0 bases, and 11 bases lay between the germline ends. The CDR3 consists of 15 residues. Looked up from germline, CDR1 is KGHSH and CDR2 is LQKENI. The DNA of the CDR3 is TGTGCCAGCTCACCCCCGACAGGCCTGAACACTGAAGCTTTCTTT. Amino acid sequence: CASSPPTGLNTEAFF.

V usage is TRBV25-1 and J usage is TRBJ2-7; D possibly corresponds to TRBD2 (6 bases). Germline lookup yields CDR1 MGHDK and CDR2 SYGVNS. CDR3 length: 11 residues. Trimming pared 9 bases from V and 7 bases from J, leaving 13 bases between. CDR3 bases: TGTGCCAGTGAACTTGGGAGGGAGCAGTACTTC. Translating it yields CASELGREQYF.

This sequence joins TRBV28 and TRBJ2-2; TRBD2 matches at 9 bases. This CDR3 spans 15 amino acids. In germline, CDR1 is MDHEN, CDR2 SYDVKM. Trimming took 4 bases from V and 4 from J; bases not matched to a gene: 4. The chain's CDR3 is CASSYPAGGTGELFF. The DNA for the CDR3 is TGTGCCAGCAGTTATCCAGCGGGAGGCACCGGGGAGCTGTTTTTT.

A single count supports this clone. The rearrangement joins TRBV11-3 to TRBJ2-3, with 11 bases aligning to TRBD1. The V segment lost 4 bases and the J segment 4 bases; nucleotides outside the gene matches: 10. Germline CDR1 is SGHNT and CDR2 is YENEEA. This CDR3 has 17 residues. This chain's CDR3 is CASSSKSGTGGADTQYF. DNA of the CDR3: TGTGCCAGCAGCTCGAAGTCCGGGACAGGGGGTGCAGATACGCAGTATTTT.

The chain uses TRBV2 and TRBJ2-7; D remains unclear. The CDR3 contains 13 residues. In germline, CDR1 is SNHLY, CDR2 FYNNEI. Trimming took off 5 bases at V and 4 bases at J, with 12 bases between the two ends. CDR3 nucleotides: TGTGCCAGCAGTCTCGAGAATATATACGAGCAGTACTTC. This translates into CASSLENIYEQYF.

The genes are TRBV9 and TRBJ1-3; D ambiguous. The CDR3 sequence is 17 residues long. V was cut by 7 bases and J by 0 bases, with 20 bases left in between. Germline V gene data show CDR1 as SGDLS and CDR2 as YYNGEE. The CDR3 nucleotides read TGTGCCAGCTCATTAGAGGGCGGGGAGAACTCTGGAAACACCATATATTTT. As protein: CASSLEGGENSGNTIYF.

A single count supports this clone. This rearrangement joins TRBV5-1 to TRBJ2-7; the match to TRBD1 covers 10 bases. The CDR3 is 19 amino acids. Germline CDR1 reads SGHRS; CDR2 reads YFSETQ. With 4 bases clipped from V and 3 bases from J, the junction kept 19 bases outside the gene matches. In DNA, the CDR3 is TGCGCCAGCAGCCAAAAGGGACAGGGGCTACCGGGACTCCACTACGAGCAGTACTTC. Amino acid sequence: CASSQKGQGLPGLHYEQYF.

This clone came up a few times. The rearrangement joins TRBV10-3 to TRBJ2-7; 8 positions match TRBD2. With V trimmed by 4 bases and J by 1 base, 3 bases remained unmatched. The CDR3 spans 14 residues. Germline-derived CDR1 and CDR2 are ENHRY and SYGVKD. CDR3 region: CAISAVAGSYEQYF. The CDR3 bases are TGTGCCATCAGTGCAGTAGCGGGATCCTACGAGCAGTACTTC.

The gene calls are TRBV27 and TRBJ2-7; TRBD1 matches at 10 bases. This CDR3 contains 14 residues. Trimming removed 5 bases from V and 2 bases from J; junction bases left unmatched: 3. Germline CDR1 MNHEY, CDR2 SMNVEV (reference sequence). The CDR3 nucleotides read TGTGCCAGCAGTCGGGACAGGGGACCCTACGAGCAGTACTTC. Translated: CASSRDRGPYEQYF.

The chain joins TRBV5-1 to TRBJ1-1; D may be TRBD1 (5 bases). This CDR3 is built from 16 residues. Trimming removed 0 bases from V and 3 bases from J, with 15 bases in between. Germline V gives CDR1 SGHRS, CDR2 YFSETQ. The CDR3 spells CASSLGFGAPDTEAFF. CDR3 nucleotides: TGCGCCAGCAGCTTGGGGTTTGGGGCCCCGGACACTGAAGCTTTCTTT.

V gene TRBV2 combines with J gene TRBJ2-5; the D is unclear. Germline V gene sequence: CDR1 SNHLY, CDR2 FYNNEI. CDR3 length: 13 residues. V was cut by 3 bases and J by 11 bases, with 16 bases left in between. CDR3 residues: CASSEYSKFPQYF. Here the CDR3 DNA reads TGTGCCAGCAGTGAGTACAGTAAGTTCCCGCAGTACTTC.

The chain is built from TRBV29-1 and TRBJ1-1, with D uncertain. V was cut by 7 bases and J by 11 bases, with 20 bases left in between. The CDR3 loop spans 12 amino acids. CDR1 SQVTM and CDR2 ANQGSEA come from the germline V gene. The CDR3: CSAEGPHTEAFF. CDR3 DNA sequence: TGCAGCGCCGAAGGTCCCCACACGGAGGCTTTCTTT.

The CDR3 is CASSYGAAYEQYF. The CDR3 DNA reads TGTGCCAGCAGTTACGGGGCAGCCTACGAGCAGTACTTC. This rearrangement joins TRBV6-5 to TRBJ2-7; tentative D call: TRBD1 (5 bases). Trimming cost V 2 bases and J 2 bases, with 7 bases left between them. The CDR3 loop spans 13 amino acids. CDR1 and CDR2 (germline): MNHEY, SVGAGI.

This clone was recorded a few times. V and J are TRBV4-1 and TRBJ2-1, with TRBD2 matching over 12 bases. The trim removed 4 bases at V and 7 bases at J, leaving 8 bases unmatched. The CDR3 has 16 amino acids. Germline-derived CDR1 and CDR2 are MGHRA and YSYEKL. The CDR3 loop reads CASSRELAGGYNEQFF. DNA for the CDR3: TGCGCCAGCAGCCGAGAACTAGCGGGAGGCTATAATGAGCAGTTCTTC.